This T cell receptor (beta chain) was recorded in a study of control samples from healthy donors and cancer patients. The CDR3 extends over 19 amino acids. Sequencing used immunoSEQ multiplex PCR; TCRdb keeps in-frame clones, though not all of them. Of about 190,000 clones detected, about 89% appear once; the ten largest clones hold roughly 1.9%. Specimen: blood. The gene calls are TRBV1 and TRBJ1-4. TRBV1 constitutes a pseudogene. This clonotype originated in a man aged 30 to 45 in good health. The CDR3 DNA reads TGCACCAGCAGCCAAGTCCACGATTTTGCAAGGAGGACTAATGAAAAACTGTTTTTT. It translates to CTSSQVHDFARRTNEKLFF.